The rows below give T cell receptor beta chains drawn from one sample of a study of beta chain features in type 1 diabetes. Only in-frame clones appear in the TCRdb table, and some are missing; sequencing was by immunoSEQ multiplex PCR. In the table there are some 270,000 clones, about 14% of which are singletons. Sequences were obtained from naive CD4+ T cells from blood. These receptors all come from a woman in her 40s in good health. Both conserved end residues are part of each CDR3. The D gene is left open where the match is weak. Not all rows give a size; the values are once, few, many and, for expanded clones, a class.

J | V | D | size | CDR3 | DNA
TRBJ1-2 | TRBV5-6 | TRBD1 | . | CASSLGTGGVLNVYGYTF | TGTGCCAGCAGCCTCGGGACAGGGGGCGTGTTAAACGTTTATGGCTACACCTTC
TRBJ1-2 | TRBV14 | . | . | CASSQVQGYGYTF | TGTGCCAGCAGCCAAGTACAGGGCTATGGCTACACCTTC
TRBJ2-7 | TRBV7-2 | TRBD1 | . | CASSRPGQGAGRTYEQYF | TGTGCCAGCAGCCGACCGGGACAGGGGGCCGGGAGGACCTACGAGCAGTACTTC
TRBJ2-7 | TRBV6-5 | TRBD1 | . | CASSYSRQGSYEQYF | TGTGCCAGCAGTTACTCGAGACAGGGTTCCTACGAGCAGTACTTC
TRBJ2-2 | TRBV7-2 | . | . | CASSLIGRVASGELFF | TGTGCCAGCAGCTTAATAGGCAGGGTAGCTTCCGGGGAGCTGTTTTTT
TRBJ2-3 | TRBV18 | TRBD2 | . | CASSPSGDVADTQYF | TGTGCCAGCTCACCGAGCGGGGATGTCGCAGATACGCAGTATTTT
TRBJ1-1 | TRBV18 | TRBD1 | . | CASSPPGATGGMNTEAFF | TGTGCCAGCTCACCACCTGGGGCGACAGGGGGGATGAACACTGAAGCTTTCTTT
TRBJ2-7 | TRBV7-8 | TRBD1 | few | CASSWSGTGLYEQYF | TGTGCCAGCAGCTGGTCCGGGACAGGGCTTTACGAGCAGTACTTC
TRBJ2-5 | TRBV29-1 | TRBD1 | few | CSYGFGTAQETQYF | TGCAGCTATGGTTTCGGGACAGCGCAAGAGACCCAGTACTTC
TRBJ2-7 | TRBV19 | TRBD1 | . | CASSNPRQGIYEQYF | TGTGCCAGTAGTAATCCCCGACAGGGTATCTACGAGCAGTACTTC
TRBJ2-1 | TRBV6-1 | TRBD2 | . | CASSGGSGTSGGASYNEQFF | TGTGCCAGCAGTGGAGGATCCGGGACTAGCGGGGGTGCGTCCTACAATGAGCAGTTCTTC
TRBJ1-5 | TRBV7-9 | . | few | CASSFGDWVQPQHF | TGTGCCAGCAGCTTTGGTGACTGGGTACAGCCCCAGCATTTT
TRBJ2-7 | TRBV7-2 | TRBD2 | few | CASSLARGANYEQYF | TGTGCCAGCAGCTTAGCGCGGGGGGCCAACTACGAGCAGTACTTC
TRBJ1-4 | TRBV18 | TRBD1 | . | CASSPTGTNEKLFF | TGTGCCAGCTCGCCGACAGGGACTAATGAAAAACTGTTTTTT
TRBJ2-7 | TRBV19 | . | few | CASSETTGDEQYF | TGTGCCAGTAGCGAAACGACAGGCGACGAGCAGTACTTC
TRBJ2-3 | TRBV5-1 | . | . | CASSLTNRVDYTDTQYF | TGCGCCAGCAGCTTGACAAACAGGGTGGATTACACAGATACGCAGTATTTT
TRBJ2-1 | TRBV18 | . | . | CASSTYGGRSNEQFF | TGTGCCAGCTCAACGTACGGAGGTCGCTCGAATGAGCAGTTCTTC
TRBJ1-2 | TRBV13 | TRBD1 | . | CASSLGQGGYGYTF | TGTGCCAGCAGCTTAGGGCAGGGGGGCTATGGCTACACCTTC
TRBJ2-7 | TRBV7-2 | TRBD2 | . | CASGGTSGPWEQYF | TGTGCCAGCGGCGGGACTAGCGGACCTTGGGAGCAGTACTTC
TRBJ1-2 | TRBV7-2 | . | . | CASSLVREGRGYTF | TGTGCCAGCAGCCTCGTGCGGGAAGGGCGCGGCTACACCTTC
TRBJ1-1 | TRBV6-5 | . | . | CASLSSGQNTEAFF | TGTGCCAGCCTATCTTCCGGTCAGAACACTGAAGCTTTCTTT
TRBJ2-7 | TRBV18 | . | . | CASSPPSGTYEQYF | TGTGCCAGCTCACCACCGTCCGGTACCTACGAGCAGTACTTC
TRBJ2-7 | TRBV5-6 | . | once | CASSPLVRYEQYF | TGTGCCAGCAGCCCCCTAGTGAGGTACGAGCAGTACTTC
TRBJ1-4 | TRBV18 | . | . | CASSPKDLGEKLFF | TGTGCCAGCTCACCAAAGGACTTGGGTGAAAAACTGTTTTTT
TRBJ2-2 | TRBV5-1 | TRBD2 | few | CASSYSGGTGELFF | TGCGCCAGCAGCTATAGCGGGGGCACCGGGGAGCTGTTTTTT